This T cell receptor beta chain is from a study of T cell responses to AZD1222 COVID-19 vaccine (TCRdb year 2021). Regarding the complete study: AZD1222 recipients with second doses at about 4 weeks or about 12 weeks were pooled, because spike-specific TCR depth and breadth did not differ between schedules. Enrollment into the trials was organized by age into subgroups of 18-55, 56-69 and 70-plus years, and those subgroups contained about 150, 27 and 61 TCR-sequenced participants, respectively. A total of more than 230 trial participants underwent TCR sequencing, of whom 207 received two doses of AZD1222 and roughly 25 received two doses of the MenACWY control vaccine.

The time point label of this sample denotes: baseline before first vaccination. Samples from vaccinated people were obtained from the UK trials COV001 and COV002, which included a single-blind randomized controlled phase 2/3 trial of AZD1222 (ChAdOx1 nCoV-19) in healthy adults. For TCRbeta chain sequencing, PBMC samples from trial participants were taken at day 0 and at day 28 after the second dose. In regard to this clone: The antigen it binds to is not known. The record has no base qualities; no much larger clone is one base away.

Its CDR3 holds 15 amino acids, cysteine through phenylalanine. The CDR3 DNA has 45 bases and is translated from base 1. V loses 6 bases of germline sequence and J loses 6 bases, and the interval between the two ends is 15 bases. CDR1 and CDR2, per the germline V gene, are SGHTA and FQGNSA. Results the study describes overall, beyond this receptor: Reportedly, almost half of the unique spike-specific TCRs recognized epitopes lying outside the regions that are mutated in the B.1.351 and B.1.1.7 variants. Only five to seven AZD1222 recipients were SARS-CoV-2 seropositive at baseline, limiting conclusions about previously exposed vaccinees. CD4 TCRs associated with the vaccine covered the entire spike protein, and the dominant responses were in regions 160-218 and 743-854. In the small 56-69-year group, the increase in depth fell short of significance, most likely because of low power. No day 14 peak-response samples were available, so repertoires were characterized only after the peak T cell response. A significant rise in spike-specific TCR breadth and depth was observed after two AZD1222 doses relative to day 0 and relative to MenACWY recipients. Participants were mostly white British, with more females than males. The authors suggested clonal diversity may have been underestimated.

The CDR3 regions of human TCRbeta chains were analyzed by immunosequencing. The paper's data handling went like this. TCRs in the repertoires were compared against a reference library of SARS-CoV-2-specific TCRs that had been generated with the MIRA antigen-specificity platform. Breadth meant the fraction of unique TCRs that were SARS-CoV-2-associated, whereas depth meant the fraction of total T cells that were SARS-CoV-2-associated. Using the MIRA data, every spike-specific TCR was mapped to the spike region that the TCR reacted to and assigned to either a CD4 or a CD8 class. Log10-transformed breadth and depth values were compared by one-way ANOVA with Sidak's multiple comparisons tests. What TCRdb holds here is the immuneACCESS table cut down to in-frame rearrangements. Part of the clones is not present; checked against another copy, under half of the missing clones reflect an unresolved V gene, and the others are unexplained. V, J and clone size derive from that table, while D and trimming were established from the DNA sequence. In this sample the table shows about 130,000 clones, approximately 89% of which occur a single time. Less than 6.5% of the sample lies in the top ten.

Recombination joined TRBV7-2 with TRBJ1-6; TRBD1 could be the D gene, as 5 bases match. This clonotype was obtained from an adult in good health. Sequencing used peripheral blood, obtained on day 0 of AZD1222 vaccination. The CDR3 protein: CASREKGSGNSPLHF. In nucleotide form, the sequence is TGTGCCAGCAGGGAAAAGGGGTCTGGTAATTCACCCCTCCACTTT.